One TCR beta chain is described in this entry. Per the germline V gene, CDR1 is SGHDT and CDR2 is YYEEEE. V shed 4 bases, J shed 2 bases, and the junction held 5 bases outside the gene matches. The length of the CDR3 is 14 residues. This sample is drawn from a study of blood T cell repertoires in COVID-19. Living in about two dozen US areas, the participants were between 18 and 89 years of age. Participant-given clinical history determined each cohort assignment. Recovery meant two consecutive negative NP/OP PCR tests, professional clearance, or resolved symptoms. The method was immunoSEQ multiplex PCR; TCRdb's version includes in-frame clones alone and lacks a portion of them. This sample yields 250,000 to 350,000 clones, of which 85% are seen a single time; about 2.3% belongs to the top ten.

This chain uses TRBV5-6 with TRBJ1-2; 7 nucleotides align to TRBD1. Sequenced material: PBMCs or T cells enriched from blood (not recorded which). The sequence was collected from a woman aged 45-65 years who had recovered from COVID-19. The CDR3 spells CASSRRTGNYGYTF. DNA of the CDR3: TGTGCCAGCAGCCGCAGGACAGGAAACTATGGCTACACCTTC.